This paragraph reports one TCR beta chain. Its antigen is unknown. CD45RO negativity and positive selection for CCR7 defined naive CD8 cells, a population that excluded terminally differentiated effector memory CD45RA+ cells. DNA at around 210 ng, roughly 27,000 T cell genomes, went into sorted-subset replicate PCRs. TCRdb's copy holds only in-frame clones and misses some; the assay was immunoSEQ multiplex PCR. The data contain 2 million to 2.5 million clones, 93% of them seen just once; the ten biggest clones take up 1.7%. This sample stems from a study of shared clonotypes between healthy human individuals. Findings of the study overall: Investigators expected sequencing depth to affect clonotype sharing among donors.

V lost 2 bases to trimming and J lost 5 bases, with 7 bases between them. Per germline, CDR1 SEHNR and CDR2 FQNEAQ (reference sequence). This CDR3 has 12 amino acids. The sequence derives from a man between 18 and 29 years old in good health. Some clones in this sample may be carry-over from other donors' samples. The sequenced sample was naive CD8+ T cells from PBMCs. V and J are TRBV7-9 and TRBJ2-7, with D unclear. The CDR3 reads CASSLIRDEQYF. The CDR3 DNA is TGTGCCAGCAGCTTAATCCGGGACGAGCAGTACTTC.